This TCR beta chain came from a study of cytomegalovirus exposure and HLA in healthy donors. Findings and limits, study-wide: Within the approximately 110 validation repertoires, first-cohort TCR clusters tended to co-occur, according to a later analysis. The study designated around 150 TCR beta chains cytomegalovirus-associated.

About this clone: As yet, its antigen is unknown.

There are 16 residues in the CDR3. CDR1 is SGHRS and CDR2 is YFSETQ in the germline V gene. Trimming took 4 bases from V and 0 from J, leaving 15 bases between them. The method was immunoSEQ multiplex PCR; TCRdb's version includes in-frame clones alone and lacks a portion of them. The sample has over 100,000 clones; 89% are singletons. The sequence derives from a woman younger than 30 in good health and CMV-seronegative. The sequenced material came from PBMCs. This sequence joins TRBV5-1 and TRBJ2-3; possible D gene TRBD2, 5 bases. The CDR3 nucleotides are TGCGCCAGCAGCCTGTGGGCAGGCGGGAGCACAGATACGCAGTATTTT. It codes for CASSLWAGGSTDTQYF.